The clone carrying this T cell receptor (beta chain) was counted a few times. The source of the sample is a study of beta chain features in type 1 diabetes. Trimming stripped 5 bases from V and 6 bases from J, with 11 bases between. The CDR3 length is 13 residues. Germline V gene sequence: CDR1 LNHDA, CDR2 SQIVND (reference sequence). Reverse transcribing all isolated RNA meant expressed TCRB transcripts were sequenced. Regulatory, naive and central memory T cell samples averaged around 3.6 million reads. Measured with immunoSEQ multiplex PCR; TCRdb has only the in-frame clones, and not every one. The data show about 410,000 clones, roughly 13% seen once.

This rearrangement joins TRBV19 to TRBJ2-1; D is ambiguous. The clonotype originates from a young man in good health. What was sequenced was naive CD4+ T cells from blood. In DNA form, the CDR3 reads TGTGCCAGTAGTGGGGATAAGGGCAATGAGCAGTTCTTC. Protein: CASSGDKGNEQFF.